This T cell receptor beta chain was documented in a study of T cells after yellow fever vaccination. At the level of the study: Fractions low in cell number were prepared with SMART-Seq v4 Ultra Low Input. General study results and limits: FACS-sorted repertoires could contain abundant clonotypes contaminating from the bulk population.

UMIs and a universal primer site were added when TCR cDNA was made by 5'RACE template switching. TCRdb analysed the 5' RACE reads with MiXCR anew, one entry per CDR3 protein. The sample lists 300,000 to 400,000 distinct CDR3 sequences; around a tenth were seen once. On this clonotype: The target antigen is unknown.

The CDR3 is 15 residues long. Germline assignment: CDR1 SGHTA and CDR2 FQGNSA. V lost 1 base, J lost 6 bases, and 14 bases lay in between. This rearrangement joins TRBV7-2 to TRBJ2-3; weak D call: TRBD1 (5 bases). The sample here was CD4+ T cells sorted from PBMCs, taken 45 days after the yellow fever booster vaccination. This clonotype was obtained from a man between 18 and 35 years old who received the YFV17D yellow fever vaccine. DNA of the CDR3: TGTGCCAGCAGCTTAGTGGCAGGGCTAGGGGATACGCAGTATTTT. Its protein product is CASSLVAGLGDTQYF.